This is a list of T cell receptor beta chains from one sample in a study of graft-versus-host responses after intestinal transplantation. Clones were read by immunoSEQ multiplex PCR, and TCRdb kept only the in-frame ones, dropping some. The sample comprises approximately 90,000 clones, approximately 90% of which are singletons, and less than 8.5% rests with the top ten. No antigen is known for these receptors. The sample consisted of unstimulated CD8+ T cells sorted from spleen or lymph node cells, taken before transplant. These receptors were taken from a human donor who was the organ donor for an intestinal transplant. CDR3s include the opening cysteine and the closing phenylalanine or tryptophan. The D gene is left open where the match is weak. Clone size is given for some rows only: seen once, a few or many times, or a class if the clone is expanded.

V	length	D	J	size	DNA	CDR3
TRBV10-1	15	TRBD2	TRBJ2-2	-	TGCGCCAGCGACCGGGCGGGAGGGCCGACCGGGGAGCTGTTTTTT	CASDRAGGPTGELFF
TRBV28	15	-	TRBJ1-5	-	TGTGCCAGCACCCCCCTCGGCAGGGTTCATCAGCCCCAGCATTTT	CASTPLGRVHQPQHF
TRBV29-1	13	-	TRBJ2-5	few	TGCAGCGTTGAGGATGGACTCCAAGAGACCCAGTACTTC	CSVEDGLQETQYF
TRBV19	15	TRBD2	TRBJ2-7	-	TGTGCCAGTAGCCCTGCTAGCGGGACGACCTACGAGCAGTACTTC	CASSPASGTTYEQYF
TRBV13	16	TRBD1	TRBJ2-2	-	TGTGCCAGCAGCGCCGCGACAGGGGCGTACACCGGGGAGCTGTTTTTT	CASSAATGAYTGELFF
TRBV27	16	TRBD1	TRBJ1-2	few	TGTGCCAGCAGTCACGACCCGGGACAGGGGAATGGAGGCTACACCTTC	CASSHDPGQGNGGYTF
TRBV29-1	11	-	TRBJ1-2	-	TGCAGCGCCTCCGCCGGCGTCGACTACACCTTC	CSASAGVDYTF
TRBV4-1	14	-	TRBJ1-1	-	TGCGCCAGCAGCCATAAGCGGGGAGTGGCTGAAGCTTTCTTT	CASSHKRGVAEAFF
TRBV14	19	-	TRBJ2-2	-	TGTGCCAGCAGCCAAGATCTTGGGGCTAGAATCTATAACACCGGGGAGCTGTTTTTT	CASSQDLGARIYNTGELFF
TRBV4-1	15	TRBD1	TRBJ1-5	once	TGCGCCAGCAGCCAAGATAAGGGGGCCGGTCAGCCCCAGCATTTT	CASSQDKGAGQPQHF
TRBV5-4	13	-	TRBJ1-1	-	TGTGCCAGCAGCAGCAGCGCGAACACTGAAGCTTTCTTT	CASSSSANTEAFF
TRBV5-6	12	TRBD2	TRBJ2-3	once	TGTGCCAGCATCGGATTAGCGGGGGCGCAGTATTTT	CASIGLAGAQYF
TRBV2	18	TRBD2	TRBJ2-4	-	TGTGCCAGCAGCGGGACTAGCGGGTATTCACTAGCCAAAAACATTCAGTACTTC	CASSGTSGYSLAKNIQYF
TRBV4-1	14	-	TRBJ2-5	-	TGCGCCAGCAGCCATGCTAACAGTTTAGAGACCCAGTACTTC	CASSHANSLETQYF
TRBV27	15	-	TRBJ1-4	once	TGTGCCAGCGCCCTGGGAGGGGCCCCTAATGAAAAACTGTTTTTT	CASALGGAPNEKLFF